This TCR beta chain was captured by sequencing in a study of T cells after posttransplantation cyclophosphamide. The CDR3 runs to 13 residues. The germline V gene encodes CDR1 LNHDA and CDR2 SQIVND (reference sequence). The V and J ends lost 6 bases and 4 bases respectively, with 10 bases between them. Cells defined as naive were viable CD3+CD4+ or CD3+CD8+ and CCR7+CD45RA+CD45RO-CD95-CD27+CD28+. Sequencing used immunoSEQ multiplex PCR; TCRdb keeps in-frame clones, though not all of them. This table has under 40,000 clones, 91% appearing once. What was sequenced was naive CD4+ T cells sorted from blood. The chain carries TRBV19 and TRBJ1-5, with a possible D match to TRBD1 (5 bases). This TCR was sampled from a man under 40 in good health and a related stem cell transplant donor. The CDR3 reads CASRNRGNQPQHF. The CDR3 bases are TGTGCCAGTAGGAATCGGGGGAATCAGCCCCAGCATTTT. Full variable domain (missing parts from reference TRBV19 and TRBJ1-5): DGGITQSPKYLFRKEGQNVTLSCEQNLNHDAMYWYRQDPGQGLRLIYYSQIVNDFQKGDIAEGYSVSREKKESFPLTVTSAQKNPTAFYLCASRNRGNQPQHFGDGTRLSIL.